This TCR beta chain is drawn from a study of breast tumors, draining lymph nodes, adjacent tissues. Study-wide results and limits: Tumor and nontumor repertoires were significantly more similar in luminal-like than in basal-like breast cancer. Data only fit, rather than demonstrated, lymph node origin of most tumor T cells. Tumor repertoires ranked between lymph nodes and nontumor tissue in diversity, with V and J gene preferences. Most tumor T cells seemingly derive from lymph node, then expand in tumor.

Using its own MiXCR run on the multiplex PCR reads, TCRdb lists one record per CDR3 protein. The sample lists 60,000 to 65,000 distinct CDR3 sequences, approximately 62% seen once, with around a fifth in the top ten. Germline V gene data show CDR1 as LGHDT and CDR2 as YNNKEL (reference sequence). The germline V and J ends were trimmed by 1 base and 1 base, with 10 bases remaining between them. The CDR3 spans 15 residues. This clonotype was observed a few times. Antigen: not known. This TCR was recovered from a female donor with breast cancer. Some clones in this sample may be carry-over from other donors' samples. Sequenced material: breast tumor tissue. The genes are TRBV3-1 and TRBJ1-1; D gene uncertain. The CDR3 here is CASSQGAVRNTEAFF. The CDR3 DNA reads as TGTGCCAGCAGCCAAGGGGCAGTGAGGAACACTGAAGCTTTCTTT.